The 3 T cell receptor beta chains below all came from one sample that was sequenced in a study of cytomegalovirus exposure and HLA in healthy donors. The PCR had 60 Vbeta and 13 Jbeta primers. Only in-frame clones appear in the TCRdb table, and some are missing; sequencing was by immunoSEQ multiplex PCR. The data contain roughly 170,000 clones, more than 70% of them singletons. The specimen sequenced was PBMCs. These receptors originate from a girl aged 5 to 17 in good health and CMV-seronegative.

The rearrangement joins TRBV9 to TRBJ1-3; maybe TRBD1 (5 bases). The V and J ends lost 0 bases and 10 bases respectively, with 14 bases between them. Germline V gives CDR1 SGDLS, CDR2 YYNGEE. The CDR3 totals 14 residues. For the CDR3, the DNA is TGTGCCAGCAGCGTAGCTGGGACTAGCGATACCATATATTTT. As protein: CASSVAGTSDTIYF. The whole variable domain, filled in from reference TRBV9 and TRBJ1-3, reads DSGVTQTPKHLITATGQRVTLRCSPRSGDLSVYWYQQSLDQGLQFLIQYYNGEERAKGNILERFSAQQFPDLHSELNLSSLELGDSALYFCASSVAGTSDTIYFGEGSWLTVV.

This clone was detected once. This chain connects TRBV5-1 to TRBJ1-1, with D tentatively TRBD1 (6 bases). Germline CDR1 is SGHRS and CDR2 is YFSETQ. Between the trimmed V and J ends, which lost 0 bases and 0 bases, there was a span of 15 bases. This CDR3 is built from 17 residues. The CDR3 coding sequence is TGCGCCAGCAGCTTGGGGGGACACCTGATCGTGAACACTGAAGCTTTCTTT. Encoded protein: CASSLGGHLIVNTEAFF.

Worth noting for this clone: The same CDR3 can be traced to other DNA sequences in this sample. This chain uses TRBV7-8 with TRBJ1-5, with D perhaps TRBD1 (5 bases). Per germline, CDR1 SGHVS and CDR2 FQNEAQ. The CDR3 spans 15 residues. Trimming pared 1 base from V and 2 bases from J, leaving 9 bases between. The CDR3 spells CASSLVGGGNQPQHF. CDR3 in DNA: TGTGCCAGCAGCTTAGTGGGAGGGGGCAATCAGCCCCAGCATTTT.